This note documents a single TCR beta chain sequence. As yet, its antigen is unknown. The CDR3 is 15 amino acids. Germline CDR1 is MNHEY and CDR2 is SVGAGI. With 5 bases removed from V and 5 bases from J, the gap between germline ends came to 16 bases. The sample is drawn from a study of T cell responses to AZD1222 COVID-19 vaccine. Study-level points and caveats: Close to half of all spike-specific TCRs reportedly target regions of the variants that are unmutated.

Only in-frame clones appear in the TCRdb table, and some are missing; sequencing was by immunoSEQ multiplex PCR. The table includes approximately 100,000 clones, around 87% detected once. The receptor's source is an adult who received the AZD1222 COVID-19 vaccine. The chain is built from TRBV6-5 and TRBJ1-5; D ambiguous. This material consisted of peripheral blood, taken 28 days after the second AZD1222 dose. Here the CDR3 DNA reads TGTGCCAGCAGTCCACTGTCTTTACTTGATCAGCCCCAGCATTTT. It codes for CASSPLSLLDQPQHF.